This TCR beta chain was sequenced for a study of T cell repertoires in cytomegalovirus infection. TCRdb called the reads again in MiXCR, with one record for every CDR3 protein. Of a few hundred thousand distinct CDR3 sequences in the sample, 22% were seen once. This CDR3 comprises 14 residues. CDR1 SQVTM and CDR2 ANQGSEA come from the germline V gene. The V gene lost 1 base and the J gene lost 3 bases, with 10 bases spanning the gap. The chain is built from TRBV29-1 and TRBJ1-3; D is possibly TRBD1 (6 bases). Material for sequencing was CD8+ T cells from PBMCs. This TCR derives from a human donor in good health (CMV status not recorded). Some clones in this sample may be carry-over from other donors' samples. CDR3 DNA: TGCAGCGTTGAAGGAACAGGGTTTGGAAACACCATATATTTT. Translating gives CSVEGTGFGNTIYF.